This T cell receptor beta chain was captured in a study of blood T cell repertoires in COVID-19. TCRdb keeps only in-frame clones here, not all; method: immunoSEQ multiplex PCR. The sample contains 300,000 to 450,000 clones, roughly 86% of which appear only once. The sequenced sample consisted of PBMCs or T cells enriched from blood (not recorded which). This clonotype was obtained from a young woman who had been exposed to COVID-19.

The DNA of the CDR3 is TGTGCCAGCAGCCCCAATAGAATAGCGGGAGAGCAGTTCTTC. Translation gives CASSPNRIAGEQFF. The gene calls are TRBV11-3 and TRBJ2-1; 8 bases align to TRBD2. The CDR3 loop spans 14 amino acids. Germline CDR1 is SGHNT and CDR2 is YENEEA. Unmatched junction bases numbered 10, after V lost 5 bases and J lost 10 bases.